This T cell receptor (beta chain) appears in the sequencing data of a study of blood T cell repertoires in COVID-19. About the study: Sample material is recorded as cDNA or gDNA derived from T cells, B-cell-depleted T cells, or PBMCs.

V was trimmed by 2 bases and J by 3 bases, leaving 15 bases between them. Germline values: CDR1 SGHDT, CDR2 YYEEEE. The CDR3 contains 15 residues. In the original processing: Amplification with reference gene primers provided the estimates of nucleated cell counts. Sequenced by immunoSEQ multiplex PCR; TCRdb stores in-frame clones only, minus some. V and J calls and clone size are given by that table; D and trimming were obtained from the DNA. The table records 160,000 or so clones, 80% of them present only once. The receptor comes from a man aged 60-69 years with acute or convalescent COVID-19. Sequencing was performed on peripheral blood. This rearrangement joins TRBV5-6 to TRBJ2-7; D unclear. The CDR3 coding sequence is TGTGCCAGCAGCTTCGGGTCCCGAAAGATCTACGAGCAGTACTTC. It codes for CASSFGSRKIYEQYF.